This T cell receptor beta chain is drawn from a study of T cell repertoires in ileal Crohn's disease. Study-level findings and limits: Active smokers at surgery had more clonal expansions than non-smokers. Endoscopic recurrence occurred in every patient whose clonality exceeded 26.8%.

Per sample, about 500 nanograms of biopsy DNA were TCRB immunosequenced. Produced via immunoSEQ multiplex PCR; TCRdb's table is partial and in-frame only. The sample carries 9,500 to 13,000 clones, about 70% recorded once. A remark on this clone: Its antigen is undetermined.

Germline CDR1 SGHRS, CDR2 YFSETQ. This CDR3 has 15 residues. Trimming shortened V by 0 bases and J by 6 bases, and 16 bases separated the two germline ends. The V call is TRBV5-1, the J call TRBJ2-7; D ambiguous. Sequenced material: ileal tissue. The TCR originated in an adult with Crohn's disease. CDR3 sequence: CASSLASSLGSEQYF. The CDR3 DNA reads TGCGCCAGCAGCTTGGCTTCCAGCCTCGGGTCCGAGCAGTACTTC.